This entry lists 4 T cell receptor beta chains sequenced from one sample in a study of T-cell reconstitution after alpha-beta-depleted transplantation in children (dated by TCRdb to 2015 to 2016). The label giving this sample's treatment or condition can be read as: allogeneic hematopoietic cell transplantation with graft depleted of TCRalphabeta T cells and CD19 B cells. The library was built by means of PCR. The sequencing machine was an Illumina HiSeq 2500. TCR libraries were prepared with molecular barcoding, using unique molecular identifiers to normalize TCRbeta repertoire quantification. TCRdb reran the public reads through fastp at Q25 and MiXCR, keeping productive beta chains. Here each entry gathers all rows of one CDR3 protein and keeps the most common genes and DNA. The sample data list about 200,000 distinct CDR3 sequences, and about 6.6% of these were observed just once. Together, the top ten hold approximately 5.7% of the sample.

The source material was PBMCs, sampled before TCRalphabeta/CD19-depleted stem cell transplant. These receptors all come from a boy younger than 10 with acute lymphoblastic leukemia, due to receive a stem cell transplant.

The CDR3 is CSAFPRGGELNYGYTF. CDR3 in DNA: TGCAGTGCTTTCCCCAGGGGAGGGGAACTTAACTATGGCTACACCTTC. The V call is TRBV20-1, the J call TRBJ1-2; tentatively, D is TRBD1 (6 bases). The ends were cut back, 5 bases at V and 1 base at J, with 20 bases in the middle. Germline V CDR1 and CDR2: DFQATT, SNEGSKA (reference sequence). The CDR3 covers 16 residues.

The chain carries TRBV28 and TRBJ2-1; the D gene is possibly TRBD2 (5 bases). V lost 4 bases and J lost 5, with 9 bases in between. The V gene's germline CDR1 is MDHEN and CDR2 SYDVKM. The CDR3 length is 13 residues. The CDR3 sequence is CASSSGVNNEQFF. CDR3 coding DNA: TGTGCCAGCAGTTCCGGGGTTAACAATGAGCAGTTCTTC.

This clonotype was counted ten times or more. This rearrangement joins TRBV5-5 to TRBJ2-1; D assignment may be TRBD1 or TRBD2 (6 bases each). Per germline, CDR1 SGHKS and CDR2 YYEKEE (reference sequence). Trimming took off 3 bases at V and 4 bases at J, with 14 bases between the two ends. The CDR3 has 15 amino acids. CDR3 residues: CASSYGGQQYNEQFF. The CDR3 nucleotides are TGTGCCAGCAGCTACGGGGGACAACAATACAATGAGCAGTTCTTC.

Ten or more counts support this clonotype. The rearrangement uses TRBV20-1 and TRBJ2-7; perhaps TRBD1 as D (8 bases). Germline V gene data show CDR1 as DFQATT and CDR2 as SNEGSKA (reference sequence). The length of the CDR3 is 15 residues. V lost 7 bases, J lost 0 bases, and 19 bases lay in between. In nucleotides, the CDR3 is TGCAGTGTTACAGGGGGGGGAGGTCTCTCCTACGAGCAGTACTTC. Its protein is CSVTGGGGLSYEQYF.